In its sample, the clone carrying this T cell receptor (beta chain) was seen once. This entry is derived from a study of CD8 T cells in Susac syndrome. It was with random hexamers that about 0.45 to 1 ug RNA was reverse transcribed. TCRdb processed the immunoSEQ multiplex PCR reads anew with MiXCR; each CDR3 protein has one entry. The profile covers some 300,000 distinct CDR3 sequences, with approximately 85% appearing a single time and around 0.21% taken by the ten largest. The CDR3 has 16 amino acids. V shed 2 bases and J 2 bases; nucleotides not matched to a gene: 9. CDR1 is MDHEN, CDR2 SYDVKM, per germline.

The chain recombines TRBV28 with TRBJ2-7; the match to TRBD2 covers 7 bases. The receptor was isolated from a human donor with multiple sclerosis. Input material: CD8+ T cells from PBMCs. CDR3: CASSLGTTSATYEQYF. The CDR3 DNA reads TGTGCCAGCAGTTTAGGGACTACTAGCGCTACCTACGAGCAGTACTTC.